Listed below are T cell receptor beta chains from one sample, sequenced in a study of blood T cell repertoires in COVID-19. Here immunoSEQ multiplex PCR was the method, and the copy in TCRdb shows in-frame clones only, minus some. The sample lists 200,000 to 250,000 clones, approximately 86% seen once, with roughly 6% in the top ten. The specimen was PBMCs or T cells enriched from blood (not recorded which). These receptors all come from a woman aged 30 to 39 with acute COVID-19. Both conserved end residues are part of each CDR3. Each record gives: D gene, V gene, clone size, J gene, CDR3 DNA, CDR3 protein. A D gene is named only where the DNA matches it firmly. The size of a clone is reported for some rows only, either as once, few or many, or as a class for expanded clones.

d_gene: .
v_gene: TRBV18
abundance: .
j_gene: TRBJ2-2
CDR3nt: TGTGCCAGCTCACCCTTAGATGGCACCGGGGAGCTGTTTTTT
CDR3aa: CASSPLDGTGELFF

d_gene: .
v_gene: TRBV7-8
abundance: .
j_gene: TRBJ1-2
CDR3nt: TGTGCCAGCAGCGCGACGGGACTCCCCGGCTACACCTTC
CDR3aa: CASSATGLPGYTF

d_gene: TRBD2
v_gene: TRBV11-2
abundance: .
j_gene: TRBJ2-1
CDR3nt: TGTGCCAGCAGCTTAGGGGTAGCGGGGGGGACTTACAATGAGCAGTTCTTC
CDR3aa: CASSLGVAGGTYNEQFF

d_gene: TRBD2
v_gene: TRBV19
abundance: .
j_gene: TRBJ2-1
CDR3nt: TGTGCCAGTAGGACCGTTAGCGGGAGGGACAATGAGCAGTTCTTC
CDR3aa: CASRTVSGRDNEQFF

d_gene: .
v_gene: TRBV19
abundance: .
j_gene: TRBJ1-2
CDR3nt: TGTGCCAGTACCATCTCGCCTGGAGGGGATGGCTACACCTTC
CDR3aa: CASTISPGGDGYTF

d_gene: TRBD2
v_gene: TRBV12-5
abundance: .
j_gene: TRBJ2-1
CDR3nt: TGTGCTAGTGGTTTGCAAGCGGGGGGGCCTCATGAGCAGTTCTTC
CDR3aa: CASGLQAGGPHEQFF

d_gene: .
v_gene: TRBV19
abundance: few
j_gene: TRBJ2-1
CDR3nt: TGTGCCAGTAGTATAGGGCGGGACAATGAGCAGTTCTTC
CDR3aa: CASSIGRDNEQFF

d_gene: TRBD1
v_gene: TRBV6-5
abundance: .
j_gene: TRBJ1-3
CDR3nt: TGTGCCAGCAGTTCCTCAGGGGGAAGAAACACCATATATTTT
CDR3aa: CASSSSGGRNTIYF

d_gene: TRBD1
v_gene: TRBV7-2
abundance: .
j_gene: TRBJ2-3
CDR3nt: TGTGCCAGCAGCTTTGGCGGACAGGGGCACTCTAGCACAGATACGCAGTATTTT
CDR3aa: CASSFGGQGHSSTDTQYF

d_gene: .
v_gene: TRBV2
abundance: .
j_gene: TRBJ2-7
CDR3nt: TGTGCCAGCAGTGAACAACAGGAAAACTACGAGCAGTACTTC
CDR3aa: CASSEQQENYEQYF

d_gene: TRBD2
v_gene: TRBV29-1
abundance: .
j_gene: TRBJ2-2
CDR3nt: TGCAGCGCGGGACTAGCGGGACGCCTGTCCGGGGAGCTGTTTTTT
CDR3aa: CSAGLAGRLSGELFF

d_gene: .
v_gene: TRBV5-8
abundance: .
j_gene: TRBJ1-1
CDR3nt: TGTGTCTTGCGGGGAGACACTGAAGCTTTCTTT
CDR3aa: CVLRGDTEAFF

d_gene: .
v_gene: TRBV28
abundance: .
j_gene: TRBJ1-6
CDR3nt: TGTGCCAGCAGCATTGTGGGCGCCTCCTATAATTCACCCCTCCACTTT
CDR3aa: CASSIVGASYNSPLHF

d_gene: TRBD1
v_gene: TRBV4-1
abundance: .
j_gene: TRBJ2-5
CDR3nt: TGCGCCAGCAGCCAAAAGGGACAGAAAAAGTACTTC
CDR3aa: CASSQKGQKKYF

d_gene: TRBD2
v_gene: TRBV3-1/TRBV3-2
abundance: .
j_gene: TRBJ2-3
CDR3nt: TGTGCCAGCAGTCTCCGACTAGCGGGAGGATACTATTTT
CDR3aa: CASSLRLAGGYYF